Listed below are T cell receptor beta chains from one sample, sequenced in a study of blood T cell repertoires in COVID-19. Sequencing used immunoSEQ multiplex PCR; TCRdb keeps in-frame clones, though not all of them. The sample has 100,000 to 150,000 clones, about 80% seen once. Sequencing was carried out using peripheral blood. All receptors come from a woman between 45 and 65 years old with acute or convalescent COVID-19. Both conserved end residues are part of each CDR3. D genes are given only for firm matches. Only part of the rows carry a size: once, few, many, or a class if the clone is expanded.

TRBJ1-1	-	TRBV6-1	TRBD1	CASSEPRRGSVTEAFF	TGTGCCAGCAGTGAGCCACGCAGGGGGTCGGTCACTGAAGCTTTCTTT
TRBJ2-7	-	TRBV4-1	-	CASSQGALSVYEQYF	TGCGCCAGCAGCCAAGGGGCCCTTAGCGTCTACGAGCAGTACTTC
TRBJ2-7	-	TRBV28	-	CASSATRVWAYEQYF	TGTGCCAGCAGTGCGACGCGGGTGTGGGCCTACGAGCAGTACTTC
TRBJ2-1	few	TRBV4-1	-	CASSQGVVLSTYNEQFF	TGCGCCAGCAGCCAAGGTGTTGTGCTGAGCACCTACAATGAGCAGTTCTTC
TRBJ2-1	-	TRBV6-5	TRBD2	CASRGLAGNYNEQFF	TGTGCCAGCAGGGGACTAGCGGGCAATTACAATGAGCAGTTCTTC
TRBJ1-1	-	TRBV3-1/TRBV3-2	TRBD1	CASSHAGQGRTEAFF	TGTGCCAGCAGCCACGCCGGACAGGGGAGAACTGAAGCTTTCTTT
TRBJ1-4	few	TRBV7-9	TRBD1	CASSNGQVGAEKLFF	TGTGCCAGCAGCAACGGACAGGTGGGGGCTGAAAAACTGTTTTTT
TRBJ2-7	-	TRBV20-1	TRBD2	CSASGSGGSRYEQYF	TGCAGTGCTAGTGGGTCGGGAGGATCAAGGTACGAGCAGTACTTC
TRBJ1-2	once	TRBV19	-	CASTATRTRGLYGYTF	TGTGCCAGTACCGCAACTCGGACAAGGGGATTATATGGCTACACCTTC
TRBJ1-2	-	TRBV7-9	-	CASSTLDTRANYGYTF	TGTGCCAGCAGCACCCTAGACACCAGGGCTAACTATGGCTACACCTTC
TRBJ1-6	-	TRBV28	-	CASGQQGALYNSPLHF	TGTGCCAGCGGGCAACAGGGTGCTCTCTATAATTCACCCCTCCACTTT
TRBJ1-2	-	TRBV18	TRBD1	CASSPLRDRGGDGYTF	TGTGCCAGCTCACCACTCAGAGACAGGGGCGGGGATGGCTACACCTTC
TRBJ2-1	-	TRBV3-1/TRBV3-2	-	CASSHTYNEQFF	TGTGCCAGCAGCCACACTTACAATGAGCAGTTCTTC
TRBJ1-5	-	TRBV19	-	CASSTILYSNQPQHF	TGTGCCAGTAGTACTATCCTATATAGCAATCAGCCCCAGCATTTT
TRBJ2-5	-	TRBV5-5	-	CASSLSTGFGETQYF	TGTGCCAGCAGCTTGTCGACGGGTTTTGGGGAGACCCAGTACTTC
TRBJ2-1	-	TRBV19	TRBD2	CASHETSGSSYNEQFF	TGTGCCAGTCATGAGACTAGCGGGAGCTCCTACAATGAGCAGTTCTTC
TRBJ2-7	few	TRBV25-1	-	CASNRGTGEQYF	TGTGCCAGCAATCGAGGAACAGGGGAGCAGTACTTC
TRBJ2-1	-	TRBV18	TRBD2	CASSPGLAYNEQFF	TGTGCCAGCTCACCGGGACTAGCGTACAATGAGCAGTTCTTC
TRBJ2-1	once	TRBV29-1	TRBD2	CSGGTSNREQFF	TGCAGCGGTGGGACTAGCAACCGCGAGCAGTTCTTC
TRBJ1-3	-	TRBV7-9	-	CASSLTSSGNTIYF	TGTGCCAGCAGCCTCACGAGCTCTGGAAACACCATATATTTT
TRBJ2-2	-	TRBV5-4	-	CASSPLYGGTGELFF	TGTGCCAGCAGTCCTCTTTACGGGGGCACCGGGGAGCTGTTTTTT